This TCR beta chain comes out of a study of Ad26.COV2.S vaccination and SARS-CoV-2 variants. This CDR3 is 16 amino acids long. V lost 3 bases and J lost 6; bases outside the gene matches: 7. Germline CDR1 reads PRHDT; CDR2 reads FYEKMQ (reference sequence). The treatment here: around 19 received Ad26.COV2.S at low or high dose, single or two shots; 5 received placebo; per-sample allocation not given. The study sampled participants on day 63 after the first vaccine or placebo injection. The table came from immunoSEQ multiplex PCR; TCRdb's copy has only in-frame clones and leaves some out. The sample has hundreds of thousands of clones, 70% to 90% seen once.

The rearrangement links TRBV13 to TRBJ2-3; 12 bases agree with TRBD2. This receptor was obtained from a person aged 18-60 years who received the Ad26.COV2.S COVID-19 vaccine or a placebo. The source material was peripheral blood, sampled in a trial of Ad26.COV2.S vaccine versus placebo. CDR3 loop: CASSLLTSGGADTQYF. DNA for the CDR3: TGTGCCAGCAGCTTGTTGACTAGCGGGGGTGCGGATACGCAGTATTTT.